The 20 T cell receptor beta chains reported below all come from one sample, sequenced in a study of shared clonotypes between healthy human individuals. Sequenced by immunoSEQ multiplex PCR; TCRdb stores in-frame clones only, minus some. The profile covers about 690,000 clones, with 90% appearing a single time and 34% taken by the ten largest. The specimen sequenced was memory CD8+ T cells from PBMCs. Noted subset: CD45RO+ cells pooled with CCR7-negative TemRA cells. All receptors come from a young man in good health. Some clones in this sample may be carry-over from other donors' samples.

The chain has TRBV30 and TRBJ2-7; 8 bases are a match to TRBD1. Unmatched junction bases numbered 7, after V lost 0 bases and J lost 6 bases. Per germline, CDR1 GTSNPN and CDR2 SVGIG (reference sequence). This CDR3 is 14 amino acids long. CDR3 DNA sequence: TGTGCCTGGAGTGTAGGCCCAGGGGGCGCCGAGCAGTACTTC. This encodes CAWSVGPGGAEQYF.

As to this clone: The junction shows a germline mismatch at one end, possibly a read error. The rearrangement uses TRBV7-7 and TRBJ2-1; 9 bases align to TRBD2. The CDR3 is 15 residues long. Germline V gene data show CDR1 as SSHAT and CDR2 as FNYEAQ (reference sequence). CDR3 amino acids: CASSLAGALLNEQFF. CDR3 in DNA: TGTGCCAGCAGTTTAGCGGGAGCTCTACTGAATGAGCAGTTCTTC.

This chain links TRBV9 with TRBJ2-3; 8 bases match TRBD1. Trimming took 5 bases from V and 4 from J; bases not matched to a gene: 12. This CDR3 region has 16 residues. The germline CDR1 and CDR2 sequences are SGDLS and YYNGEE. CDR3: CASSERNSGGADTQYF. The DNA for the CDR3 is TGTGCCAGCAGTGAAAGAAACTCAGGGGGCGCAGATACGCAGTATTTT.

The CDR3 nucleotides read TGTGCCAGCAGCGTCCTCAGCGGAAGCACAGATACGCAGTATTTT. As protein: CASSVLSGSTDTQYF. The rearrangement uses TRBV7-2 and TRBJ2-3, with D maybe TRBD2 (5 bases). This CDR3 is 15 amino acids long. Per the germline V gene, CDR1 is SGHTA and CDR2 is FQGNSA. Trimming left V 5 bases short and J 0 bases short, with 12 bases between. The full variable domain, rest sourced from reference TRBV7-2 and TRBJ2-3, is GAGVSQSPSNKVTEKGKDVELRCDPISGHTALYWYRQSLGQGLEFLIYFQGNSAPDKSGLPSDRFSAERTGGSVSTLTIQRTQQEDSAVYLCASSVLSGSTDTQYFGPGTRLTVL.

V and J are TRBV19 and TRBJ1-1; D remains unclear. This CDR3 is 15 amino acids long. Germline CDR1 reads LNHDA; CDR2 reads SQIVND (reference sequence). V lost 6 bases and J 1 base, leaving 15 bases between the germline ends. The CDR3 DNA reads TGTGCCAGTAGAACACTTCCAGGTGCGAACACTGAAGCTTTCTTT. It is translated as CASRTLPGANTEAFF.

CDR3 coding DNA: TGTGCCAGCACCCGGAGAGGGGCCCACGAGCAGTACTTC. It yields the protein CASTRRGAHEQYF. The rearrangement links TRBV28 to TRBJ2-7; D is possibly TRBD1 or TRBD2 (5 bases each). V shed 7 bases and J shed 5 bases, with 15 bases lying between them. This CDR3 has 13 amino acids. CDR1 is MDHEN and CDR2 is SYDVKM in the germline V gene.

The J gene is TRBJ2-3, the V gene TRBV7-9; possibly TRBD2 for D (6 bases). Germline V lookup: CDR1 SEHNR, CDR2 FQNEAQ (reference sequence). Trimming left V 0 bases short and J 1 base short, with 14 bases between. The CDR3 sequence is 17 residues long. The CDR3 DNA sequence: TGTGCCAGCAGCTTAGCGCGGAGGGACGAGGGCACAGATACGCAGTATTTT. Translated: CASSLARRDEGTDTQYF.

Turning to this clone: The sample contains more than one DNA sequence encoding this CDR3. This chain uses TRBV6-5 with TRBJ2-7, with D possibly being TRBD2 (5 bases). Trimming stripped 2 bases from V and 1 base from J, with 6 bases between. The CDR3 totals 13 residues. Germline CDR1 and CDR2: MNHEY and SVGAGI. The CDR3 spells CASSYPGSYEQYF. The CDR3 DNA is TGTGCCAGCAGTTACCCGGGATCCTACGAGCAGTACTTC.

This clone was seen a few times. The chain is built from TRBV15 and TRBJ2-3; D assignment may be TRBD1 or TRBD2 (5 bases each). Trimming removed 4 bases from V and 0 bases from J, with 11 bases in between. Germline CDR1 LNHNV, CDR2 YYDKDF (reference sequence). CDR3 length: 15 residues. CDR3 residues: CATSTGHSSTDTQYF. The CDR3 DNA reads TGTGCCACCAGCACGGGGCACTCTAGCACAGATACGCAGTATTTT.

The chain carries TRBV6-1 and TRBJ2-3; 9 bases are shared with TRBD1. With 2 bases clipped from V and 2 bases from J, the junction kept 2 bases outside the gene matches. This CDR3 spans 15 amino acids. Germline V gives CDR1 MNHNS, CDR2 SASEGT. The CDR3 loop is CASSEWDRATDTQYF. In nucleotides, the CDR3 is TGTGCCAGCAGTGAATGGGACAGGGCCACAGATACGCAGTATTTT.

CDR3 DNA sequence: TGTGCCAGTAGCGGACTAGCGGGAGATACGCAGTATTTT. Translating it yields CASSGLAGDTQYF. This chain joins TRBV19 and TRBJ2-3, with TRBD2 matching over 11 bases. Germline V gene data show CDR1 as LNHDA and CDR2 as SQIVND (reference sequence). V lost 6 bases, J lost 5 bases, and 1 base stayed unmatched. The CDR3 extends over 13 amino acids.

This clone was recorded a few times. The chain uses TRBV9 and TRBJ2-3; TRBD2 agrees at 10 bases. Germline loops: CDR1 SGDLS, CDR2 YYNGEE. J lost 3 bases, V lost 3 bases, and 10 bases had no gene match. This CDR3 region has 17 residues. CDR3 in DNA: TGTGCCAGCAGCGGAGCAATAGCGGGAGGCGTAACAGATACGCAGTATTTT. It codes for CASSGAIAGGVTDTQYF.

The chain joins TRBV5-1 to TRBJ2-7, with D possibly called TRBD1 or TRBD2 (5 bases each). V shed 3 bases and J shed 5 bases, with 12 bases lying between them. The germline V gene encodes CDR1 SGHRS and CDR2 YFSETQ. CDR3 length: 13 amino acids. The CDR3 protein is CASSSPGRNEQYF. The CDR3 DNA reads TGCGCCAGCAGCTCACCGGGACGCAACGAGCAGTACTTC.

V gene TRBV11-2 combines with J gene TRBJ1-1, with D possibly TRBD1 on 6 matching bases. Trimming left V 4 bases short and J 2 bases short, with 14 bases between. Germline CDR1 SGHAT, CDR2 FQNNGV. CDR3 length: 15 amino acids. CDR3 nucleotides: TGTGCCAGCAGCTCTAGGGGGACCGAAAACACTGAAGCTTTCTTT. Residues: CASSSRGTENTEAFF.

The rearrangement joins TRBV5-1 to TRBJ2-7, with TRBD1 as a possible D gene (6 bases). Deletions cut 2 bases from V and 2 bases from J, with 17 bases between. The CDR3 length is 16 residues. The germline gives CDR1 SGHRS, CDR2 YFSETQ. The CDR3 DNA is TGCGCCAGCAGCTTAACCCCACAGGGTACGGCCTACGAGCAGTACTTC. Encoded protein: CASSLTPQGTAYEQYF.

This clone occurred once. J is TRBJ1-2 and V is TRBV9; D gene unclear. The V gene's germline CDR1 is SGDLS and CDR2 YYNGEE. The CDR3 loop spans 14 amino acids. V was trimmed by 1 base and J by 3 bases, leaving 10 bases between them. The DNA of the CDR3 is TGTGCCAGCAGCGTACTTGGTGGAGACTATGGCTACACCTTC. Its protein product is CASSVLGGDYGYTF. The whole variable domain, remainder taken from reference TRBV9 and TRBJ1-2, is DSGVTQTPKHLITATGQRVTLRCSPRSGDLSVYWYQQSLDQGLQFLIQYYNGEERAKGNILERFSAQQFPDLHSELNLSSLELGDSALYFCASSVLGGDYGYTFGSGTRLTVV.

The chain joins TRBV29-1 to TRBJ1-1, with 8 bases aligning to TRBD1. Looked up from germline, CDR1 is SQVTM and CDR2 is ANQGSEA. With 1 base clipped from V and 3 bases from J, the junction kept 4 bases outside the gene matches. The CDR3 has 14 residues. CDR3 region: CSVEGGRGHTEAFF. Written as DNA, the CDR3 is TGCAGCGTTGAAGGGGGCAGGGGGCACACTGAAGCTTTCTTT. The full variable domain, its missing parts supplied by reference TRBV29-1 and TRBJ1-1, is SAVISQKPSRDICQRGTSLTIQCQVDSQVTMMFWYRQQPGQSLTLIATANQGSEATYESGFVIDKFPISRPNLTFSTLTVSNMSPEDSSIYLCSVEGGRGHTEAFFGQGTRLTVV.

Many counts were recorded for this clone. The V call is TRBV2, the J call TRBJ1-4; tentatively, D is TRBD1 (6 bases). CDR1 is SNHLY and CDR2 is FYNNEI in the germline V gene. There are 16 residues in the CDR3. The V end lost 3 bases, the J end lost 8 bases, and 19 bases lay between the germline ends. CDR3 sequence (DNA): TGTGCCAGCAGTGACCCCCCAGCAGGGGCGAGCGAAAAACTGTTTTTT. As protein: CASSDPPAGASEKLFF.

CDR3 nucleotides: TGTGCCAGCAGCGACGGGACAGTCTATGGCTACACCTTC. It yields the protein CASSDGTVYGYTF. The chain employs TRBV5-6 and TRBJ1-2; 7 bases are shared with TRBD1. The CDR3 sequence is 13 residues long. Germline assignment: CDR1 SGHDT and CDR2 YYEEEE. V lost 4 bases, J lost 4 bases, and 4 bases stayed unmatched.

Concerning this clone itself: The same CDR3 arises from other DNA sequences in this sample as well. CDR3 sequence (DNA): TGCGCCAGCAGCCAGGGACAGGGGCTAACCTACGAGCAGTACTTC. Protein: CASSQGQGLTYEQYF. V and J are TRBV4-1 and TRBJ2-7, with TRBD1 identical over 10 bases. The CDR3 is made up of 15 amino acids. The junction had 4 bases not matched to a gene; V was cut back by 3 bases and J by 2 bases. CDR1 is MGHRA and CDR2 is YSYEKL in the germline V gene.